Each of the 17 T cell receptor beta chains below was sequenced from the same sample in a study of cytomegalovirus exposure and HLA in healthy donors. The PCR made use of 60 Vbeta and 13 Jbeta primers. Some clones are missing from TCRdb's copy, which holds only in-frame ones; the method was immunoSEQ multiplex PCR. The repertoire holds 95,000 to 150,000 clones, with approximately 80% as singletons. The sequencing sample was made of PBMCs. These receptor sequences come from a man between 35 and 55 years old in good health and CMV-seronegative.

The chain carries TRBV10-3 and TRBJ2-5; D is uncertain. This CDR3 has 14 amino acids. Germline CDR1 reads ENHRY; CDR2 reads SYGVKD. V was clipped by 0 bases and J by 2 bases, with 7 bases between them. The CDR3 sequence: CAISESNQQETQYF. The DNA for the CDR3 is TGTGCCATCAGTGAGTCGAATCAGCAAGAGACCCAGTACTTC.

The count of this clone is one. The rearrangement links TRBV19 to TRBJ1-2; 10 bases align to TRBD1. The germline V gene has CDR1 LNHDA and CDR2 SQIVND (reference sequence). The V segment lost 6 bases and the J segment 0 bases; nucleotides outside the gene matches: 7. This CDR3 region has 16 residues. The CDR3, as DNA: TGTGCCAGTAGGCGCATGGGACAGGGGACTAACTATGGCTACACCTTC. Translating it yields CASRRMGQGTNYGYTF.

V and J are TRBV7-9 and TRBJ2-7, with D unclear. This CDR3 is 13 amino acids long. Germline CDR1 is SEHNR and CDR2 is FQNEAQ (reference sequence). Between the trimmed V and J ends, which lost 6 bases and 3 bases, there was a span of 12 bases. The CDR3 sequence is CASRSEDIYEQYF. The DNA for the CDR3 is TGTGCCAGCAGGTCGGAAGACATCTACGAGCAGTACTTC.

The rearrangement joins TRBV7-8 to TRBJ1-2; tentative D call: TRBD1 (5 bases). Germline CDR1 is SGHVS and CDR2 is FQNEAQ. CDR3 size: 15 residues. Between the trimmed V and J ends, which lost 7 bases and 2 bases, there was a span of 17 bases. CDR3 in DNA: TGTGCCAGCACCGACGGGGGACGATCAAACTATGGCTACACCTTC. Amino acids: CASTDGGRSNYGYTF.

This clone was detected once. The chain recombines TRBV19 with TRBJ2-1; D unclear. Germline values: CDR1 LNHDA, CDR2 SQIVND (reference sequence). The V gene lost 7 bases and the J gene lost 0 bases, with 10 bases spanning the gap. This CDR3 has 14 amino acids. The CDR3 here is CASTPGRSYNEQFF. Written as DNA, the CDR3 is TGTGCCAGTACTCCAGGCCGCTCCTACAATGAGCAGTTCTTC.

This clone showed up just a few times. The J gene is TRBJ1-2, the V gene TRBV7-9; D perhaps matches TRBD1 (6 bases). Trimming shortened V by 3 bases and J by 5 bases, and 10 bases separated the two germline ends. The germline CDR1 and CDR2 sequences are SEHNR and FQNEAQ (reference sequence). This CDR3 is built from 13 residues. The CDR3 DNA reads as TGTGCCAGCAGCTTGACAGGATCGTATGGCTACACCTTC. The encoded protein is CASSLTGSYGYTF.

The CDR3 is CASRTSMNTEAFF. DNA for the CDR3: TGTGCCAGCAGGACAAGTATGAACACTGAAGCTTTCTTT. This sequence joins TRBV6-5 and TRBJ1-1; D unclear. The CDR3 runs to 13 residues. Germline CDR1 MNHEY, CDR2 SVGAGI. The ends were cut back, 6 bases at V and 0 bases at J, with 8 bases in the middle.

The chain combines TRBV7-2 with TRBJ2-1; 7 bases fit TRBD2. The CDR3 has 15 residues. Germline V lookup: CDR1 SGHTA, CDR2 FQGNSA. V lost 1 base to trimming and J lost 6 bases; unmatched junction nucleotides: 6. CDR3 nucleotide sequence: TGTGCCAGCAGCTTAGATCCCTTAGCGGGCAATGAGCAGTTCTTC. It encodes CASSLDPLAGNEQFF.

The chain has TRBV4-3 and TRBJ1-4; 9 bases are a match to TRBD1. This CDR3 comprises 18 residues. The germline gives CDR1 LGHNA, CDR2 YSLEER. V shed 0 bases and J 8 bases; nucleotides not matched to a gene: 13. This CDR3 is CASSQDGTGFSSVEKLFF. In DNA form, the CDR3 reads TGCGCCAGCAGCCAAGACGGGACAGGGTTTTCTTCGGTCGAAAAACTGTTTTTT.

V and J are TRBV5-1 and TRBJ1-4; 7 positions agree with TRBD1. This CDR3 has 14 residues. Germline CDR1 is SGHRS and CDR2 is YFSETQ. The V segment lost 4 bases and the J segment 3 bases; nucleotides outside the gene matches: 3. The DNA for the CDR3 is TGCGCCAGCAGCCCCGGGACAGCTAATGAAAAACTGTTTTTT. This sequence encodes CASSPGTANEKLFF.

There are a few counts of this clone. The chain carries TRBV28 and TRBJ2-1; 9 bases are shared with TRBD2. The CDR3 loop spans 19 amino acids. The junction had 15 bases not matched to a gene; V was cut back by 6 bases and J by 0 bases. Germline V gene lookup returns CDR1 MDHEN and CDR2 SYDVKM. The DNA for the CDR3 is TGTGCCAGCAGCCCCCTTAGGCTAGCGGGATTGATCTCCTACAATGAGCAGTTCTTC. Residues: CASSPLRLAGLISYNEQFF.

The chain employs TRBV11-3 and TRBJ2-2, with 9 bases aligning to TRBD1. Unmatched junction bases numbered 7, after V lost 2 bases and J lost 0 bases. The germline V gene encodes CDR1 SGHNT and CDR2 YENEEA. The CDR3 has 18 residues. The CDR3 protein is CASSLRGQGYANTGELFF. CDR3 nucleotides: TGTGCCAGCAGCTTAAGAGGACAGGGGTACGCGAACACCGGGGAGCTGTTTTTT.

The gene calls are TRBV30 and TRBJ1-1; 8 positions match TRBD1. The V segment lost 4 bases and the J segment 7 bases; nucleotides outside the gene matches: 8. The CDR3 contains 13 residues. CDR1 is GTSNPN and CDR2 is SVGIG in the germline V gene (reference sequence). CDR3 nucleotide sequence: TGTGCCTGGACCCCTATCGGGACAGGTGAAGCTTTCTTT. Translated, it gives CAWTPIGTGEAFF.

J is TRBJ1-1 and V is TRBV27, with D perhaps TRBD1 (5 bases). The V gene's germline CDR1 is MNHEY and CDR2 SMNVEV (reference sequence). V was pared by 4 bases and J by 6 bases, with 15 bases between. This CDR3 has 14 residues. The CDR3 loop reads CASSWRGTGAEAFF. The CDR3 DNA sequence: TGTGCCAGCAGTTGGAGAGGGACTGGGGCTGAAGCTTTCTTT.

The rearrangement uses TRBV29-1 and TRBJ1-1; D unresolved. This CDR3 is 12 amino acids long. Germline V CDR1 and CDR2: SQVTM, ANQGSEA. V gave up 6 bases and J gave up 5 bases, with 13 bases separating them. The CDR3 bases are TGCAGCGTGGATCAACTCGGGACTGAAGCTTTCTTT. Its protein is CSVDQLGTEAFF.

The chain employs TRBV9 and TRBJ2-5, with 7 bases lining up with TRBD1. The length of the CDR3 is 16 residues. Germline CDR1 reads SGDLS; CDR2 reads YYNGEE. The V gene end was trimmed by 0 bases and the J gene end by 1 base; junction bases not matched to a gene: 6. CDR3 bases: TGTGCCAGCAGCGTAGAAGGCAGGGGGATCCAAGAGACCCAGTACTTC. This encodes CASSVEGRGIQETQYF. Full variable domain (outside the CDR3, taken from reference TRBV9 and TRBJ2-5): DSGVTQTPKHLITATGQRVTLRCSPRSGDLSVYWYQQSLDQGLQFLIQYYNGEERAKGNILERFSAQQFPDLHSELNLSSLELGDSALYFCASSVEGRGIQETQYFGPGTRLLVL.

The chain has TRBV7-3 and TRBJ2-7; D gene uncertain. The CDR3 is 15 residues long. Per the germline V gene, CDR1 is SGHTA and CDR2 is FQGTGA. V was trimmed by 0 bases and J by 2 bases, leaving 11 bases between them. The CDR3 is CASSLTASPAYEQYF. CDR3 bases: TGTGCCAGCAGCTTAACCGCCTCTCCAGCCTACGAGCAGTACTTC.